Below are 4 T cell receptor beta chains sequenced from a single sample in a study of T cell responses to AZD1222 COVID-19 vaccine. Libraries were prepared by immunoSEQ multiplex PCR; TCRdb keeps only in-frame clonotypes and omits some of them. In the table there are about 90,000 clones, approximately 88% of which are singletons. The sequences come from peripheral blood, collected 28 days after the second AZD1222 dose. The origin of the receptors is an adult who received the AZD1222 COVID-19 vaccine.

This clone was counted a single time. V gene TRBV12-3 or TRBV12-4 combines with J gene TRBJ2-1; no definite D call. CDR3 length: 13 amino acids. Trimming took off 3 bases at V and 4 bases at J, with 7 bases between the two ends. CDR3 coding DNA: TGTGCCAGCAGTTTTGTGGATTACAATGAGCAGTTCTTC. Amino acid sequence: CASSFVDYNEQFF.

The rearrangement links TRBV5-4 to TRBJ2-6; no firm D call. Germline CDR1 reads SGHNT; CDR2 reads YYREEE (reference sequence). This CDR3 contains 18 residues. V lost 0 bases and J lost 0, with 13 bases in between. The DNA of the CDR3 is TGTGCCAGCAGCTTGGTAGTCACTGGCTACTCTGGGGCCAACGTCCTGACTTTC. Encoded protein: CASSLVVTGYSGANVLTF.

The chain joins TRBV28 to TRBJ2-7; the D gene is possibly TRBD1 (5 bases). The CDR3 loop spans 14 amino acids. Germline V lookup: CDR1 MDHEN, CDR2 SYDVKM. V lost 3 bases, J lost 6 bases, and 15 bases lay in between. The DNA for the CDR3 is TGTGCCAGCAGTTTCGCAGGGAACCCCTCCGAGCAGTACTTC. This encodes CASSFAGNPSEQYF.

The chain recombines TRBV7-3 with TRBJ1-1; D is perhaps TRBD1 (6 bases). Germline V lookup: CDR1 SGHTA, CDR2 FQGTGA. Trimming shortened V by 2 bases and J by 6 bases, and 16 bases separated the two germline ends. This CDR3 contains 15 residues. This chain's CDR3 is CASSLDGRGRAEAFF. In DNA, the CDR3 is TGTGCCAGCAGCTTAGACGGCAGGGGCCGGGCTGAAGCTTTCTTT.